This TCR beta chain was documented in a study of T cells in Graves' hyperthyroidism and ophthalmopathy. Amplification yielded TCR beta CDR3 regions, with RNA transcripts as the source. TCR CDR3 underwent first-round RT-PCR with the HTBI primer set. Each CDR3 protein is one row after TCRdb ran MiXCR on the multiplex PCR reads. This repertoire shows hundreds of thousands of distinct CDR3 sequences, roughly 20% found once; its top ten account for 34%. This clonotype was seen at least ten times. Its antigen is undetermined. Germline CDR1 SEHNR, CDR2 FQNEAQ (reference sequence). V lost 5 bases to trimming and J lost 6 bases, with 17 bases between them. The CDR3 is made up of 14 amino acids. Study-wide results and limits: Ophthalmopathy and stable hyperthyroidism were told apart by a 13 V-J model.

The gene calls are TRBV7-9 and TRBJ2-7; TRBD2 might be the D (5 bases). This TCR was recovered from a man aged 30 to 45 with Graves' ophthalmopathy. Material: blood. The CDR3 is CASSPRTSGSEQYF. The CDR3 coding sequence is TGTGCCAGCAGCCCCCGGACTTCGGGAAGCGAGCAGTACTTC.